This TCR beta chain appears in the sequencing data of a study of CD8+CD57+ T cells in acquired aplastic anemia. By flow cytometry, patients selected for sequencing had shown an expansion of CD8+CD57+ cells. The CDR3 sequence is 14 residues long. The ends lost 5 bases at V and 4 bases at J; junction bases unmatched: 4. Germline V gives CDR1 KGHDR, CDR2 SFDVKD. This clonotype was seen only a few times. Genomic DNA, the template, was used for profiling of the TCR beta VDJ and CDR3. One entry per CDR3 protein results from TCRdb running MiXCR on the reads. This sample carries roughly 93,000 distinct CDR3 sequences, 55% to 70% of them seen once, and the ten largest clones take 65%.

V is TRBV24-1 and J is TRBJ2-7, with TRBD1 identical over 10 bases. This TCR was recovered from a human donor with aplastic anemia. Material for sequencing was sorted CD4+, CD8+, or CD8+CD57+ T cells (not recorded which) from PBMCs. The chain's CDR3 is CATSAGQGDYEQYF. In DNA form, the CDR3 reads TGTGCCACCAGTGCAGGACAGGGGGATTACGAGCAGTACTTC.